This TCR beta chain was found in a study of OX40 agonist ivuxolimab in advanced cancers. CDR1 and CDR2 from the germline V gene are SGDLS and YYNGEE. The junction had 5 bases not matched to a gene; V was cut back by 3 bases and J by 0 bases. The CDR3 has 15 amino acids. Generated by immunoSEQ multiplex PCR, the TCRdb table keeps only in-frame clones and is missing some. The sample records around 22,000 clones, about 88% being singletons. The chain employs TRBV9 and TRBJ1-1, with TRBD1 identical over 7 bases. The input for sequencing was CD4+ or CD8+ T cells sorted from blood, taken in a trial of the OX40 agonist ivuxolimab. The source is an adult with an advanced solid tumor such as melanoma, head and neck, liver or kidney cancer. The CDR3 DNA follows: TGTGCCAGCAGCGGCGGACAGGCCATGAACACTGAAGCTTTCTTT. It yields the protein CASSGGQAMNTEAFF.